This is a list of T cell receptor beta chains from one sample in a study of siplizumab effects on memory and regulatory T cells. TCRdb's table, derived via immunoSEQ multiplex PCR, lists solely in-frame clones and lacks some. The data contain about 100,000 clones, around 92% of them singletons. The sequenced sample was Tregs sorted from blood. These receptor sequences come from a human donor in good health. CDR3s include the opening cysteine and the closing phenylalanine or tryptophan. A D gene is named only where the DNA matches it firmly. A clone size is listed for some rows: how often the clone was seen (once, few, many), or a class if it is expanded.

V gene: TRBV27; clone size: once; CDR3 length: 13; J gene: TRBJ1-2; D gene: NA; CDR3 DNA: TGTGCCAGCAGTTTCGCAGACAGCTATGGCTACACCTTC; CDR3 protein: CASSFADSYGYTF
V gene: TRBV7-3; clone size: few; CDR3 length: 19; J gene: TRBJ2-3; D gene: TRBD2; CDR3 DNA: TGTGCCAGCAGTCCCATGAGAGGTATGGGAGGGCGGACCACAGATACGCAGTATTTT; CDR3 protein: CASSPMRGMGGRTTDTQYF
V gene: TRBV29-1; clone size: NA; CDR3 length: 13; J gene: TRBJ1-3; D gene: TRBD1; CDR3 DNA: TGCAGCGTCCCTGACAGGGCTGGAAACACCATATATTTT; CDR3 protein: CSVPDRAGNTIYF
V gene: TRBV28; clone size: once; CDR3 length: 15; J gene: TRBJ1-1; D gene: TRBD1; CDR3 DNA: TGTGCCAGCAGTCGTACCGGGACAGGGAACACTGAAGCTTTCTTT; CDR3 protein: CASSRTGTGNTEAFF
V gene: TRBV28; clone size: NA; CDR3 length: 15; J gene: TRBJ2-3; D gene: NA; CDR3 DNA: TGTGCCAGCAGTTTATCTCTAGCTCGCACAGATACGCAGTATTTT; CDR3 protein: CASSLSLARTDTQYF
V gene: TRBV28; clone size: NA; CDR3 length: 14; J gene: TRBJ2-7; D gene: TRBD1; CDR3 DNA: TGTGCCAGCAGGGACAGGGGTGTTGTGTACGAGCAGTACTTC; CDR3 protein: CASRDRGVVYEQYF
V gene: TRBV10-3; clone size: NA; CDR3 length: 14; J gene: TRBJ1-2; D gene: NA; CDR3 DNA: TGTGCCATCAGTGAAGGGCAGGTTAACTATGGCTACACCTTC; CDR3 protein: CAISEGQVNYGYTF
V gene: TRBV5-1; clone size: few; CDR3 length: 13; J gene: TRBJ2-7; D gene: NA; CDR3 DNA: TGCGCCAGCAGCTTGGTAGGGGATTACGAGCAGTACTTC; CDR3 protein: CASSLVGDYEQYF
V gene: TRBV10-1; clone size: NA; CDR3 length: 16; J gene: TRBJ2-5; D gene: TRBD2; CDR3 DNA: TGCGCCAGCAGTGAGTCAATAGCGGGAGGGCAAGAGACCCAGTACTTC; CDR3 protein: CASSESIAGGQETQYF
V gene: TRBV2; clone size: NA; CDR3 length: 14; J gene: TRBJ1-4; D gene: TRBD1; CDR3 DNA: TGTGCCAGCAGTGGAGGGGGCAATAGCCCAAAACTGTTTTTT; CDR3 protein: CASSGGGNSPKLFF
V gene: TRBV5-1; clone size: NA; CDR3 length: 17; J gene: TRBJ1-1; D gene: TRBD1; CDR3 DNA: TGCGCCAGCAGCTCAACACGTTCGGACAGGTTGAACACTGAAGCTTTCTTT; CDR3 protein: CASSSTRSDRLNTEAFF
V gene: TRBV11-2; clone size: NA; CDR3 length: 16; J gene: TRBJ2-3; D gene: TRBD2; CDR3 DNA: TGTGCCAGCAGCTTAGTGGGCGGGAGAGCAACAGATACGCAGTATTTT; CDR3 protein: CASSLVGGRATDTQYF
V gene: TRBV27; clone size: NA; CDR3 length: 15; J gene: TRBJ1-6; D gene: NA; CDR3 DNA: TGTGCCAGCAGGCAGAGACAGGCGTTTGTTTCACCCCTCCACTTT; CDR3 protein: CASRQRQAFVSPLHF
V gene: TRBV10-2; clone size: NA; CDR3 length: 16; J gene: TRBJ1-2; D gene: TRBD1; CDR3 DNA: TGCGCCAGCAGTGGCGGACAGGGGGCGCGGGGCTATGGCTACACCTTC; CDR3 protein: CASSGGQGARGYGYTF
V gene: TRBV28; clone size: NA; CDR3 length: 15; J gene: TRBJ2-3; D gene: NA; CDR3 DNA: TGTGCCAGCAGTTTCGGAGCGGGCTACACAGATACGCAGTATTTT; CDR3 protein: CASSFGAGYTDTQYF
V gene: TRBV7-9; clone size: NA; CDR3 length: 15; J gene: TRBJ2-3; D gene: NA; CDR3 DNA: TGTGCCAGCAGCGAGGGGCAGCTTAGCACAGATACGCAGTATTTT; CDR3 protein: CASSEGQLSTDTQYF
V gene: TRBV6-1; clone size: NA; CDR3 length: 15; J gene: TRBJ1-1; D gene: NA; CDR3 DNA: TGTGCCGCAATTCGAAACAGGGTAGGAGAAACTGAAGCTTTCTTT; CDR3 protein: CAAIRNRVGETEAFF
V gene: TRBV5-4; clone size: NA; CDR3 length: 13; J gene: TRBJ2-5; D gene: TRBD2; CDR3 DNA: TGTGCCAGCAGCTTGGAAGTAGCGGGAGTCCAGTACTTC; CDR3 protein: CASSLEVAGVQYF
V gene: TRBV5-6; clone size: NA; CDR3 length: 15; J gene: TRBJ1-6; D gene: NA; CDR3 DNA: TGTGCCAGCAGCGCGATCAGGAGGTTGGACTCACCCCTCCACTTT; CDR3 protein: CASSAIRRLDSPLHF
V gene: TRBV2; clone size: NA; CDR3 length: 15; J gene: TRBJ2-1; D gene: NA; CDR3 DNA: TGTGCCAGCCCCGGCAGGGAAGCGGTCTACAATGAGCAGTTCTTC; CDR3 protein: CASPGREAVYNEQFF
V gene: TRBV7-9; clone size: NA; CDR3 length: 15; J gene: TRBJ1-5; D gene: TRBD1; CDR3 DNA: TGTGCCAGCAGCTATACAGGGGGCGCGGGGCAGCCCCAGCATTTT; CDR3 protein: CASSYTGGAGQPQHF
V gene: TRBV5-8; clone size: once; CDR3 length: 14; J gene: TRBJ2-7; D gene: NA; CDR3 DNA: TGTGCCAGCAGCTTGGTTCACCTCGCCTACGAGCAGTACTTC; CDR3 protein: CASSLVHLAYEQYF
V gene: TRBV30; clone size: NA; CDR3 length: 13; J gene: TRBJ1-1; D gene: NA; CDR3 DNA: TGTGCCTGGAGTGTCGGAAGAAACACTGAAGCTTTCTTT; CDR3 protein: CAWSVGRNTEAFF
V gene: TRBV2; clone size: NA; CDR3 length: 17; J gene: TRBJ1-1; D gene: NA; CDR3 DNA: TGTGCCAGCAGTGAAGGGACCCGCGTCAGGGTGAGGACTGAAGCTTTCTTT; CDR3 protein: CASSEGTRVRVRTEAFF
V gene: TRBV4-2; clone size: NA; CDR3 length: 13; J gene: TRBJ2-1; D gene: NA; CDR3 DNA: TGTGCCAGCAGCCAAAATCAATATTATGAGCAGTTCTTC; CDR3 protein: CASSQNQYYEQFF
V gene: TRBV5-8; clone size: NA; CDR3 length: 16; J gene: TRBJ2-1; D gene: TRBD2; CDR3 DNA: TGTGCCAGCAGCTCAGAACTAGCGGGAAGGTACAATGAGCAGTTCTTC; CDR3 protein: CASSSELAGRYNEQFF
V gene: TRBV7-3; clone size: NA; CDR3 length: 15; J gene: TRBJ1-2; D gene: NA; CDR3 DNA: TGTGCCAGCAGCTTATCGGCAGGGGTGAACTATGGCTACACCTTC; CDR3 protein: CASSLSAGVNYGYTF
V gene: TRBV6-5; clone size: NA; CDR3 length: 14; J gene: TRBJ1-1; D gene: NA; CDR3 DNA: TGTGCCAGCAGCCCTGGGACCCTGAACACTGAAGCTTTCTTT; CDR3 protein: CASSPGTLNTEAFF
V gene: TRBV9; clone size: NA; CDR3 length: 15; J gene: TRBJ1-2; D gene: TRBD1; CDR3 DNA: TGTGCCAGCAGCGTATCGGGACAGGGGTTCGGTGGCTACACCTTC; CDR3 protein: CASSVSGQGFGGYTF
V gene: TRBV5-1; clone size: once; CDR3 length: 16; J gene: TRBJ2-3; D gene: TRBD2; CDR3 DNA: TGCGCCAGCAAAAACACTCGGACTAGCGTTAGTGATACGCAGTATTTT; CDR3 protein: CASKNTRTSVSDTQYF